This T cell receptor beta chain was captured in a study of blood T cell repertoires in COVID-19. Background on the study: Sample material is recorded as cDNA or gDNA derived from T cells, B-cell-depleted T cells, or PBMCs.

Authors' methods: From reference gene primer amplification, estimates of nucleated cell counts were derived. Generated by immunoSEQ multiplex PCR, the TCRdb table keeps only in-frame clones and is missing some. That table gives V, J and clone size, and the DNA gave D and trimming. The sample consists of under 200,000 clones, 75% to 90% of them appearing once. Self-reported history from a screening survey and questionnaire set each donor's cohort. Germline V gives CDR1 SGHTA, CDR2 FQGNSA. This CDR3 comprises 15 residues. The V segment lost 4 bases and the J segment 5 bases; nucleotides outside the gene matches: 5.

The specimen sequenced was PBMCs or T cells enriched from blood (not recorded which). This sequence was found in a woman in her sixties who had recovered from COVID-19. This rearrangement joins TRBV7-2 to TRBJ2-1; 10 bases map to TRBD2. As DNA, the CDR3 is TGTGCCAGCAGCTCCCAGCGGGGGGGCCACAATGAGCAGTTCTTC. Protein sequence: CASSSQRGGHNEQFF. Full variable domain (missing parts from reference TRBV7-2 and TRBJ2-1): GAGVSQSPSNKVTEKGKDVELRCDPISGHTALYWYRQSLGQGLEFLIYFQGNSAPDKSGLPSDRFSAERTGGSVSTLTIQRTQQEDSAVYLCASSSQRGGHNEQFFGPGTRLTVL.